This T cell receptor (beta chain) came from a study of Ad26.COV2.S vaccination and SARS-CoV-2 variants. Study details: Administration of Ad26.COV2.S was intramuscular, either once or twice 56 days apart. Regarding the study as a whole: Responses of spike-specific T cells (both CD8+ and CD4+) reportedly showed substantial breadth after vaccination.

Treatment in this sample: around 19 received Ad26.COV2.S at low or high dose, single or two shots; roughly five received placebo; per-sample allocation not given. After the first vaccine or placebo injection, samples were drawn on day 63. The CDR3 loop spans 16 amino acids. The ends were cut back, 0 bases at V and 0 bases at J, with 9 bases in the middle. Germline V lookup: CDR1 MNHEY, CDR2 SVGAGI. Assay used: immunoSEQ multiplex PCR; TCRdb lists only in-frame clones, some missing. The table includes 360,000 or so clones, roughly 84% detected once. Regarding this clone: Its target is not known.

The material was peripheral blood, obtained in a trial of Ad26.COV2.S vaccine versus placebo. This chain joins TRBV6-5 and TRBJ1-3; no definite D call. The TCR sequence derives from a person between 18 and 65 years old who received the Ad26.COV2.S COVID-19 vaccine or a placebo. The CDR3 region has the DNA TGTGCCAGCAGTTACTCGAGACTGTCCTCTGGAAACACCATATATTTT. Protein product: CASSYSRLSSGNTIYF.